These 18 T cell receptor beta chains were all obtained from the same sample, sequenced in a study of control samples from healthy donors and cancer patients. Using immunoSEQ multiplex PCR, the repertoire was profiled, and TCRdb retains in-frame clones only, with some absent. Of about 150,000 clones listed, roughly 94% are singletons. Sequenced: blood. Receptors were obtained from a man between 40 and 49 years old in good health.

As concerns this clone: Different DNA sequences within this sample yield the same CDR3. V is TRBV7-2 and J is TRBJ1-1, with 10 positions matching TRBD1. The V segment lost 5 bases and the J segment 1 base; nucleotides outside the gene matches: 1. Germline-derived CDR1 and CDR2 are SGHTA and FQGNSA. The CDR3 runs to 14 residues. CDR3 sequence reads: CASSRDRGNTEAFF. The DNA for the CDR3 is TGTGCCAGCAGCCGGGACAGGGGGAACACTGAAGCTTTCTTT.

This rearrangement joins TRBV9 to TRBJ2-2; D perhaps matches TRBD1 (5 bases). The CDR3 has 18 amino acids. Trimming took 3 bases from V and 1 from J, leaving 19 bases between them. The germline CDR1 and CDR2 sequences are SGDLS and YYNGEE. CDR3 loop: CASSGGMSFYLNTGELFF. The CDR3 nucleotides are TGTGCCAGCAGCGGGGGCATGAGTTTTTATCTGAACACCGGGGAGCTGTTTTTT.

CDR3 in amino acids: CASSFPDQETQYF. The CDR3 nucleotides read TGTGCCAGCAGTTTCCCCGACCAAGAGACCCAGTACTTC. The rearrangement joins TRBV27 to TRBJ2-5; D is unclear. Germline V gene data show CDR1 as MNHEY and CDR2 as SMNVEV (reference sequence). The germline V and J ends were trimmed by 3 bases and 0 bases, with 5 bases remaining between them. The CDR3 runs to 13 residues.

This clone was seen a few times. The CDR3 nucleotides read TGTGCCAGCAAGTGGTCGGGGAAGGCTAATGAAAAACTGTTTTTT. Encoded protein: CASKWSGKANEKLFF. V gene TRBV6-5 combines with J gene TRBJ1-4; D is uncertain. Germline V gene lookup returns CDR1 MNHEY and CDR2 SVGAGI. V lost 7 bases to trimming and J lost 3 bases, with 15 bases between them. The CDR3 extends over 15 amino acids.

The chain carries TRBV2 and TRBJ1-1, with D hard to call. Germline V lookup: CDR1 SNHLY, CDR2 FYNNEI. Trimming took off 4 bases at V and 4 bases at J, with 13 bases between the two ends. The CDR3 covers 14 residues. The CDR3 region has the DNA TGTGCCAGCAGTGGTGGCAGGAGCCTCACTGAAGCTTTCTTT. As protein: CASSGGRSLTEAFF.

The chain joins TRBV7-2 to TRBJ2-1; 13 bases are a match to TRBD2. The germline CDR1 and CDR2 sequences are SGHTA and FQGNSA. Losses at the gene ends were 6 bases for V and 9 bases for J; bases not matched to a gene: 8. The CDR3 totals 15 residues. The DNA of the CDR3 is TGTGCCAGCAGACTAGCGGGGGGGCCGTTGGGTGAGCAGTTCTTC. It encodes CASRLAGGPLGEQFF.

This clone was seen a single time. The CDR3 spells CASSQVWDRRAGELFF. CDR3 DNA sequence: TGCGCCAGCAGCCAAGTTTGGGACAGGAGGGCCGGGGAGCTGTTTTTT. This chain uses TRBV4-3 with TRBJ2-2, with 8 bases that match TRBD1. V trimming: 1 base; J trimming: 6 bases; junction bases outside the gene matches: 7. Looked up from germline, CDR1 is LGHNA and CDR2 is YSLEER. The CDR3 has 16 amino acids.

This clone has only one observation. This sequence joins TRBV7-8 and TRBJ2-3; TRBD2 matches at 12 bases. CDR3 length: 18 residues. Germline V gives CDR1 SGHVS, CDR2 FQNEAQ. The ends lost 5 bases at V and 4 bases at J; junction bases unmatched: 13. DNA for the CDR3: TGTGCCAGCAGCCGAGGGTTGCTAGCGGGGGGGATATCAGATACGCAGTATTTT. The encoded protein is CASSRGLLAGGISDTQYF.

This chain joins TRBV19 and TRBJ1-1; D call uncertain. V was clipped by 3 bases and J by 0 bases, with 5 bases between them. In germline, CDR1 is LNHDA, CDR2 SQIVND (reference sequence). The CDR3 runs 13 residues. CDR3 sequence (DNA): TGTGCCAGTAGTATGAACGTGAACACTGAAGCTTTCTTT. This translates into CASSMNVNTEAFF.

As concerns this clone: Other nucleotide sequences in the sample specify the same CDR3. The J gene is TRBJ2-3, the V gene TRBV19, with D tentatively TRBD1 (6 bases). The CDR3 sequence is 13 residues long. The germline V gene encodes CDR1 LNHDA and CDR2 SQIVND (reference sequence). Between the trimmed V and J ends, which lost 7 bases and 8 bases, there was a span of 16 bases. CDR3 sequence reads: CASTASGTSTQYF. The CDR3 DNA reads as TGTGCCAGTACCGCTTCCGGGACAAGTACGCAGTATTTT.

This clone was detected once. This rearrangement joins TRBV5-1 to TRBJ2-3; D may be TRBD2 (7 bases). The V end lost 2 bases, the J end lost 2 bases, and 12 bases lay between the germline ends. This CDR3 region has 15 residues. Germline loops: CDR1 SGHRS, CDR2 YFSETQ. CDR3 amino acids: CASSFGGGNTDTQYF. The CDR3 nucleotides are TGCGCCAGCAGCTTCGGCGGGGGCAACACAGATACGCAGTATTTT.

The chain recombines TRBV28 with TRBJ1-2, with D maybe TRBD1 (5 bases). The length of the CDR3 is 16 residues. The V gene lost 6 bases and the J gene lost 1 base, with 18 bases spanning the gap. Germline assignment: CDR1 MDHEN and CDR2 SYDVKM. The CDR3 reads CASRGSVGALNYGYTF. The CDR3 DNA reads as TGTGCCAGCAGGGGCTCAGTAGGGGCCCTTAACTATGGCTACACCTTC.

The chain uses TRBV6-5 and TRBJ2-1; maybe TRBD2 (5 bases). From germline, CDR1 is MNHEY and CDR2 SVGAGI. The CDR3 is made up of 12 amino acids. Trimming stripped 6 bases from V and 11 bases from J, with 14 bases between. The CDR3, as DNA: TGTGCCAGCAGAACGGACTCCTTTAAGCAGTTCTTC. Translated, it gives CASRTDSFKQFF.

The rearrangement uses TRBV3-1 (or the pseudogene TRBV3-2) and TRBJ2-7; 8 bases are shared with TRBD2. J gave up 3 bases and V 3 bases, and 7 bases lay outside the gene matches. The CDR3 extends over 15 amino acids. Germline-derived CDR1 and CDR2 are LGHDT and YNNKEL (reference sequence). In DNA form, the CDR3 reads TGTGCCAGCAGCCAGTTACGGGGGGGCCGCTACGAGCAGTACTTC. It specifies CASSQLRGGRYEQYF.

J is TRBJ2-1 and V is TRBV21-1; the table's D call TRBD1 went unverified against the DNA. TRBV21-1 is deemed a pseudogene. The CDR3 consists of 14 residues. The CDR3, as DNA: TGTGCCAGCAGCCCTCAGGGTTCCTACAATGAGCAGTTCTTC. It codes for CASSPQGSYNEQFF.

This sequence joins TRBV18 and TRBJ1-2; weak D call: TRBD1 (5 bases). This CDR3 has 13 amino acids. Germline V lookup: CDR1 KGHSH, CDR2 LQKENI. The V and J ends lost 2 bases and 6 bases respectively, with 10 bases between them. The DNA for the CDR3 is TGTGCCAGCTCACCAGGCAGGGCGGATGGCTACACCTTC. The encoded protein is CASSPGRADGYTF.

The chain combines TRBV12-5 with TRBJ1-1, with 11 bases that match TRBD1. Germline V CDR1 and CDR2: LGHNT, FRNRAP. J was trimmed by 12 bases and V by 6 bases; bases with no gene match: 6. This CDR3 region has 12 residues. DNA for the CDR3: TGTGCTAGTGGCCGGGGACAGGGGGGTACTTTCTTT. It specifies CASGRGQGGTFF.

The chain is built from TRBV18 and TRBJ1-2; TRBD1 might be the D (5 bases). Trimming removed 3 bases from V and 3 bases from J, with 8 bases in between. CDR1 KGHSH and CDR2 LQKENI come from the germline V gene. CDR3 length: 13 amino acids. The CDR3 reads CASSPAGDYGYTF. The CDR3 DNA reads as TGTGCCAGCTCACCCGCGGGGGACTATGGCTACACCTTC.